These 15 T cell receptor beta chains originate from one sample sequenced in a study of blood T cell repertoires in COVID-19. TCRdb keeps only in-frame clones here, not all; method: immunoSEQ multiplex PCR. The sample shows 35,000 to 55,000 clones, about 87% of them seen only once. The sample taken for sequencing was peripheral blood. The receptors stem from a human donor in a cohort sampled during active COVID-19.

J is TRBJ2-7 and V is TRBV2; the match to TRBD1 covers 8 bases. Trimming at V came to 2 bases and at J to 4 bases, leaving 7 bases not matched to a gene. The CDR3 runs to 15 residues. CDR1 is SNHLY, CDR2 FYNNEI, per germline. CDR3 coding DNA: TGTGCCAGCAGTGAAATGGCAGGGGGCGCGTACGAGCAGTACTTC. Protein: CASSEMAGGAYEQYF.

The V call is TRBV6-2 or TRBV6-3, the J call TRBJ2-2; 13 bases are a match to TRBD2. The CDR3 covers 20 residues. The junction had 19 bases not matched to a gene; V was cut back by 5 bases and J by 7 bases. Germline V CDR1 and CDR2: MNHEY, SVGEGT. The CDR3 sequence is CASSTPQGLAGFQGYGELFF. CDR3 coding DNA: TGTGCCAGCAGTACTCCCCAGGGACTAGCGGGATTCCAAGGGTACGGGGAGCTGTTTTTT.

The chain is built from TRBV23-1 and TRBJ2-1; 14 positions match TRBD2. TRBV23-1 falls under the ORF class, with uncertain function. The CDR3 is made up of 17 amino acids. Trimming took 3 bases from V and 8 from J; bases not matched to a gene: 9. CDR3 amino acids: CASSQPWTSGRPHEQFF. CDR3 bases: TGCGCCAGCAGTCAGCCTTGGACTAGCGGGAGGCCACATGAGCAGTTCTTC.

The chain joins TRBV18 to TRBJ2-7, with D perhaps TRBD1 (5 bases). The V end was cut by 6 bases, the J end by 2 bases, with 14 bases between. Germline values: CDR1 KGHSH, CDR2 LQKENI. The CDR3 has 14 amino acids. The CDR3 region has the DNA TGTGCCAGCTCCCCCGCCAGGGAAACCTACGAGCAGTACTTC. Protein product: CASSPARETYEQYF.

The CDR3 region is CAWSGRGQWTEAFF. The CDR3 nucleotides are TGTGCCTGGAGTGGGAGGGGGCAATGGACTGAAGCTTTCTTT. The gene calls are TRBV30 and TRBJ1-1; TRBD1 agrees at 7 bases. V lost 1 base and J lost 5; bases outside the gene matches: 7. This CDR3 region has 14 residues. Germline V lookup: CDR1 GTSNPN, CDR2 SVGIG (reference sequence).

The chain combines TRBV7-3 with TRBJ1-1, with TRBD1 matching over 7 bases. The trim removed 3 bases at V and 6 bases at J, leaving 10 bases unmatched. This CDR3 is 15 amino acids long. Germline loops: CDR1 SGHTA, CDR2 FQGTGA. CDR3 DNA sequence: TGTGCCAGCAGCTTTGACCCGGGACAGCCCTCTGAAGCTTTCTTT. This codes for CASSFDPGQPSEAFF.

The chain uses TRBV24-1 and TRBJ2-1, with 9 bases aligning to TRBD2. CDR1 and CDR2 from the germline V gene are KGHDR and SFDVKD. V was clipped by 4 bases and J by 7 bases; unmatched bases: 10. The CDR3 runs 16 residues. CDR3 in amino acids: CATSEPLSSGANEQFF. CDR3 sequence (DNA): TGTGCCACCAGTGAGCCCCTATCTAGCGGGGCGAATGAGCAGTTCTTC.

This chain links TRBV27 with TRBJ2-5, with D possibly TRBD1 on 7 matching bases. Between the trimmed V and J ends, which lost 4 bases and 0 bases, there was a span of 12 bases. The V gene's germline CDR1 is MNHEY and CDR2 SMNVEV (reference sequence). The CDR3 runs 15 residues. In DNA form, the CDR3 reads TGTGCCAGCAGTTCGACAGGGAGGTACCAAGAGACCCAGTACTTC. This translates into CASSSTGRYQETQYF.

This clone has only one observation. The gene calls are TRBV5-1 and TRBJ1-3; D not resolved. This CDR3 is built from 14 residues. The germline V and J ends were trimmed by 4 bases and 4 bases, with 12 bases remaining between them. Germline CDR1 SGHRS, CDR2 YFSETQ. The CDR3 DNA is TGCGCCAGCAGCCTGGGAAGTACAGGAAACACCATATATTTT. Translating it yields CASSLGSTGNTIYF.

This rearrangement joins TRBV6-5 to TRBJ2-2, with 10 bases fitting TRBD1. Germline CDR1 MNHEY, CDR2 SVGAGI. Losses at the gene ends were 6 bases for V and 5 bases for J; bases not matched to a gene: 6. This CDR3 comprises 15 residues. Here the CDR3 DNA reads TGTGCCAGCAGGACAGGGGGCGTAGGTACCGGGGAGCTGTTTTTT. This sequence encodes CASRTGGVGTGELFF.

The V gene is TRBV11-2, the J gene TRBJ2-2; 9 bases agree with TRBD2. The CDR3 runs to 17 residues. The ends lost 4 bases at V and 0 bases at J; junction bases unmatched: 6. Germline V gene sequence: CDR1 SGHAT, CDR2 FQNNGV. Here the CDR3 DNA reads TGTGCCAGCAGCTGGTCCACTAGCGGGTCGAACACCGGGGAGCTGTTTTTT. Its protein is CASSWSTSGSNTGELFF.

This CDR3 reads CASSMGLAGAAAQYF. The DNA for the CDR3 is TGTGCCAGTAGTATGGGGCTAGCGGGAGCGGCGGCGCAGTATTTT. The chain couples TRBV19 to TRBJ2-3; TRBD2 aligns across 10 bases. The germline CDR1 and CDR2 sequences are LNHDA and SQIVND (reference sequence). There are 15 residues in the CDR3. Trimming removed 3 bases from V and 10 bases from J; junction bases left unmatched: 10. The variable domain in full, with the rest retrieved from reference TRBV19 and TRBJ2-3, is DGGITQSPKYLFRKEGQNVTLSCEQNLNHDAMYWYRQDPGQGLRLIYYSQIVNDFQKGDIAEGYSVSREKKESFPLTVTSAQKNPTAFYLCASSMGLAGAAAQYFGPGTRLTVL.

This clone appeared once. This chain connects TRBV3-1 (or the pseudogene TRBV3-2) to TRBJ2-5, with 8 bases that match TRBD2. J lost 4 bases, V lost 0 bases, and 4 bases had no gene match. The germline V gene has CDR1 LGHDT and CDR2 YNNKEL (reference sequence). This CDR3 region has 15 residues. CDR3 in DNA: TGTGCCAGCAGCCAAGACCTGACTAGCGTAGAGACCCAGTACTTC. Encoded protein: CASSQDLTSVETQYF.

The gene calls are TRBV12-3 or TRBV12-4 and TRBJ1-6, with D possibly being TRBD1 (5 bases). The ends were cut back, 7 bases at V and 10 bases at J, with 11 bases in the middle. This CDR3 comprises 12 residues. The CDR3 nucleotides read TGTGCCAGCAATGCGGGGGGATCACCCCTCCACTTT. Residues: CASNAGGSPLHF.

Here the CDR3 DNA reads TGTGCCAGCAGCCGGGGACTAGCGGGGGCCTACGAGCAGTACTTC. Encoded protein: CASSRGLAGAYEQYF. The chain couples TRBV3-1 (or the pseudogene TRBV3-2) to TRBJ2-7; 14 bases map to TRBD2. The CDR3 is 15 residues long. CDR1 LGHDT and CDR2 YNNKEL come from the germline V gene (reference sequence). After removal of 4 bases from V and 2 bases from J, the junction contained 1 base not matched to a gene.